This TCR beta chain appears in the sequencing data of a study of T cell clones after liver transplantation. Study summary: Three of eight recipients were HCV-positive; others had non-autoimmune, non-viral indications.

Assay used: immunoSEQ multiplex PCR; TCRdb lists only in-frame clones, some missing. The data contain fewer than 65,000 clones, roughly 90% of them seen just once; the ten biggest clones take up around an eighth. In this sample, this clone turned up a few times. The length of the CDR3 is 12 residues. Germline V CDR1 and CDR2: WSHSY, SAAADI. V was cut by 6 bases and J by 3 bases, with 9 bases left in between. The sequencing here drew on CD8+ T cells from blood, taken 12 months after liver transplant. V is TRBV10-2 and J is TRBJ2-7, with D possibly being TRBD2 (5 bases). This TCR was recovered from a human patient who received a liver transplant. Some T cells could come from the graft donor. CDR3 protein: CASRKGGYEQYF. CDR3 DNA sequence: TGCGCCAGCAGAAAAGGAGGCTACGAGCAGTACTTC.